This TCR beta chain emerged from a study of memory CD4+ T cells and cytomegalovirus serostatus. Study background: Donors were healthy Belgian adults, 9 or 10 CMV seropositive and some 24 seronegative.

Single viable CD3+CD4+CD8-CD45RO+ cells were sorted as the memory CD4+ T cells. Germline-derived CDR1 and CDR2 are MDHEN and SYDVKM. With V trimmed by 5 bases and J by 4 bases, 4 bases remained unmatched. The CDR3 runs to 14 residues. Sequencing was performed with immunoSEQ multiplex PCR; in TCRdb, only in-frame clones are kept and a portion is missing. The data contain around 53,000 clones, around 83% of them singletons. The sequenced sample was memory CD4+ T cells from blood. This sequence was found in an adult in good health and CMV-seropositive. The chain links TRBV28 to TRBJ1-1; 10 bases are shared with TRBD1. CDR3 amino acids: CASSPRQGATEAFF. The CDR3 coding sequence is TGTGCCAGCAGTCCAAGACAGGGGGCCACTGAAGCTTTCTTT.